A single sample gave rise to the 15 T cell receptor beta chains below, sequenced in a study of blood T cell repertoires in COVID-19 (dated by TCRdb to the early 2020s). Library construction relied on the immunoSEQ multiplex PCR assay. TCRdb mirrors the immuneACCESS table, restricted to in-frame sequences. Some clones are absent from its copies; in checked studies, under half trace to an unresolved V gene, and the reason for the others is unknown. Here the sample has roughly 250,000 clones; just over 90% occur a single time. The ten largest make up approximately 2% of the sample. Sequencing used PBMCs or T cells enriched from blood (not recorded which). Every receptor here comes from a young woman who had recovered from COVID-19.

V gene TRBV2 combines with J gene TRBJ2-1; 7 bases match TRBD2. CDR3 size: 14 residues. Trimming at V came to 4 bases and at J to 6 bases, leaving 6 bases not matched to a gene. Germline loops: CDR1 SNHLY, CDR2 FYNNEI. In nucleotides, the CDR3 is TGTGCCAGCAGTGTGGCGGGGGAGGGCAATGAGCAGTTCTTC. Encoded protein: CASSVAGEGNEQFF.

The chain is built from TRBV28 and TRBJ2-7; D possibly corresponds to TRBD2 (5 bases). The CDR3 is 15 residues long. Trimming removed 1 base from V and 2 bases from J, with 12 bases in between. The germline V gene has CDR1 MDHEN and CDR2 SYDVKM. The CDR3 loop reads CASSLLGGPTYEQYF. The CDR3 region has the DNA TGTGCCAGCAGTTTATTGGGCGGGCCGACCTACGAGCAGTACTTC.

This clone was recorded once. This chain joins TRBV4-1 and TRBJ1-6, with D unresolved. CDR1 is MGHRA and CDR2 is YSYEKL in the germline V gene. V gave up 4 bases and J gave up 7 bases, with 14 bases separating them. The CDR3 is 15 residues long. This CDR3 reads CASSLEIIVNSPLHF. The CDR3 nucleotides are TGCGCCAGCAGCCTCGAAATTATAGTAAATTCACCCCTCCACTTT.

This chain joins TRBV5-1 and TRBJ1-1; tentative D call: TRBD1 (6 bases). Germline V gene data show CDR1 as SGHRS and CDR2 as YFSETQ. This CDR3 is 14 amino acids long. The V end was cut by 5 bases, the J end by 1 base, with 12 bases between. The CDR3 DNA is TGCGCCAGCAGGTTAGACAGGTGGAACACTGAAGCTTTCTTT. It translates to CASRLDRWNTEAFF.

The V call is TRBV19, the J call TRBJ2-4, with D possibly TRBD2 on 5 matching bases. The CDR3 runs 14 residues. V was trimmed by 3 bases and J by 4 bases, leaving 10 bases between them. CDR1 LNHDA and CDR2 SQIVND come from the germline V gene (reference sequence). CDR3 DNA sequence: TGTGCCAGTAGTATGGTGGGAGAGAAAAACATTCAGTACTTC. It codes for CASSMVGEKNIQYF.

This clone was seen a handful of times. V usage is TRBV7-3 and J usage is TRBJ2-1, with 7 nucleotides matching TRBD2. The CDR3 has 15 amino acids. Germline assignment: CDR1 SGHTA and CDR2 FQGTGA. With V trimmed by 5 bases and J by 0 bases, 4 bases remained unmatched. This CDR3 reads CASSQRDGSYNEQFF. CDR3 DNA sequence: TGTGCCAGCAGCCAGCGGGACGGCTCCTACAATGAGCAGTTCTTC.

The chain joins TRBV4-2 to TRBJ1-2, with D unclear. V shed 0 bases and J shed 7 bases, with 15 bases lying between them. The CDR3 runs to 15 residues. From germline, CDR1 is LGHNA and CDR2 YNFKEQ. The CDR3 DNA reads as TGTGCCAGCAGCCAAGATCCCGCCGGCTCGGGTGGCTACACCTTC. This codes for CASSQDPAGSGGYTF.

This rearrangement joins TRBV7-3 to TRBJ1-1; D might be TRBD1 (5 bases). The germline V gene has CDR1 SGHTA and CDR2 FQGTGA. V gave up 6 bases and J gave up 4 bases, with 12 bases separating them. CDR3 size: 13 residues. CDR3 protein: CASSGAVGTEAFF. The CDR3 nucleotides are TGTGCCAGCAGTGGGGCGGTGGGCACTGAAGCTTTCTTT.

This rearrangement joins TRBV11-3 to TRBJ2-1, with D perhaps TRBD2 (6 bases). There are 15 residues in the CDR3. Germline-derived CDR1 and CDR2 are SGHNT and YENEEA. V lost 4 bases to trimming and J lost 1 base, with 11 bases between them. The CDR3 sequence: CASSSRLVSYNEQFF. The DNA for the CDR3 is TGTGCCAGCAGCTCGCGACTAGTGTCCTACAATGAGCAGTTCTTC.

The V and J genes are TRBV5-1 and TRBJ1-1; D may be TRBD1 (5 bases). Germline V gene lookup returns CDR1 SGHRS and CDR2 YFSETQ. The CDR3 is 13 amino acids. With 3 bases removed from V and 5 bases from J, the gap between germline ends came to 11 bases. The CDR3 bases are TGCGCCAGCAGCTCAGACAGCGGGACTGAAGCTTTCTTT. Its translation: CASSSDSGTEAFF.

This chain links TRBV4-1 with TRBJ2-1; 13 bases line up with TRBD2. The CDR3 runs 16 residues. Trimming at V came to 4 bases and at J to 8 bases, leaving 8 bases not matched to a gene. Germline V CDR1 and CDR2: MGHRA, YSYEKL. CDR3 nucleotides: TGCGCCAGCAGCCGGGGACTAGCGGGAAGGCTGGATGAGCAGTTCTTC. This gives the protein CASSRGLAGRLDEQFF.

The gene calls are TRBV7-8 and TRBJ1-2, with D perhaps TRBD1 (5 bases). Germline loops: CDR1 SGHVS, CDR2 FQNEAQ. V shed 5 bases and J shed 8 bases, with 15 bases lying between them. The CDR3 runs to 13 residues. The CDR3 coding sequence is TGTGCCAGCAGCCCAGTCCGGGGGATGGGCTACACCTTC. It translates to CASSPVRGMGYTF.

The sample holds one count of this clone. V gene TRBV29-1 combines with J gene TRBJ2-7; a possible D gene is TRBD1 (6 bases). Germline CDR1 reads SQVTM; CDR2 reads ANQGSEA. Trimming took off 7 bases at V and 2 bases at J, with 15 bases between the two ends. The CDR3 has 13 residues. DNA of the CDR3: TGCAGCGGGCTGTGGACAGCTACCTACGAGCAGTACTTC. This encodes CSGLWTATYEQYF.

V is TRBV5-1 and J is TRBJ2-7; 8 nucleotides agree with TRBD1. V trimming: 4 bases; J trimming: 1 base; junction bases outside the gene matches: 10. The CDR3 covers 16 residues. CDR1 and CDR2 from the germline V gene are SGHRS and YFSETQ. The CDR3 region is CASSDGTGANSYEQYF. The CDR3 DNA sequence: TGCGCCAGCAGCGATGGGACAGGTGCAAATTCCTACGAGCAGTACTTC.

The V gene is TRBV6-2 or TRBV6-3, the J gene TRBJ1-2; no firm D call. Germline assignment: CDR1 MNHEY and CDR2 SVGEGT. Trimming cost V 6 bases and J 7 bases, with 21 bases left between them. The CDR3 runs to 15 residues. CDR3 nucleotides: TGTGCCAGCAGCCCAGGTGGGCAGGAGGTCTCTGGCTACACCTTC. It specifies CASSPGGQEVSGYTF.